This T cell receptor beta chain stems from a study of technical replicates of blood from four donors. CDR1 is SGHRS and CDR2 is YFSETQ in the germline V gene. The CDR3 spans 14 residues. Unmatched junction bases numbered 5, after V lost 6 bases and J lost 1 base. Method: immunoSEQ multiplex PCR; TCRdb's copy keeps in-frame clones and lacks some. There are tens of thousands of clones in the sample; roughly 90% occur only once, and about 4.7% lies in the top ten. The genes are TRBV5-1 and TRBJ2-5; TRBD2 matches 8 bases. The source is a human donor in good health. Some clones in this sample may be carry-over from other donors' samples. Specimen: PBMCs. The CDR3 DNA reads as TGCGCCAGCACCTTAGCGGGGACCCAAGAGACCCAGTACTTC. The encoded protein is CASTLAGTQETQYF.